Below are 23 T cell receptor beta chains sequenced from a single sample in a study of blood T cell repertoires in COVID-19. Data came from immunoSEQ multiplex PCR; TCRdb stores just in-frame clones and leaves some out. The data hold about 130,000 clones, with about 80% observed a single time. The material sequenced was peripheral blood. Receptor source: a man between 40 and 49 years old with active or convalescent COVID-19.

V gene TRBV9 combines with J gene TRBJ2-3; D may be TRBD1 (6 bases). The end of the DNA fits TRBJ1-5 better, so the J call may be wrong. Germline loops: CDR1 SGDLS, CDR2 YYNGEE. The CDR3 runs 16 residues. CDR3 amino acids: CASSARGGAGGDTQHF. The CDR3 bases are TGTGCCAGCAGCGCCCGCGGGGGGGCCGGGGGAGATACGCAGCATTTT.

The genes are TRBV7-3 and TRBJ2-7; 11 positions match TRBD2. Trimming at V came to 5 bases and at J to 2 bases, leaving 2 bases not matched to a gene. Germline V gene lookup returns CDR1 SGHTA and CDR2 FQGTGA. The CDR3 spans 14 residues. CDR3 sequence (DNA): TGTGCCAGCAGCCTAGCGGGGGGACCCTACGAGCAGTACTTC. This sequence encodes CASSLAGGPYEQYF. The full variable domain, its missing parts supplied by reference TRBV7-3 and TRBJ2-7, is GAGVSQTPSNKVTEKGKYVELRCDPISGHTALYWYRQSLGQGPEFLIYFQGTGAADDSGLPNDRFFAVRPEGSVSTLKIQRTERGDSAVYLCASSLAGGPYEQYFGPGTRLTVT.

The DNA for the CDR3 is TGTGCCAGCAGTGAGTCTCTTCGTGGGGCGAGTAATGAGCAGTTCTTC. It yields the protein CASSESLRGASNEQFF. This chain joins TRBV25-1 and TRBJ2-1; D may be TRBD1 (5 bases). V was shortened by 3 bases and J by 7 bases, with 19 bases between the two germline ends. This CDR3 comprises 16 residues. Germline CDR1 reads MGHDK; CDR2 reads SYGVNS.

The chain employs TRBV4-2 and TRBJ2-3; 7 bases align to TRBD2. Germline V gives CDR1 LGHNA, CDR2 YNFKEQ. The CDR3 contains 16 residues. After removal of 0 bases from V and 1 base from J, the junction contained 4 bases not matched to a gene. CDR3 in amino acids: CASSQEERGRTDTQYF. The CDR3 DNA sequence: TGTGCCAGCAGCCAAGAGGAGCGGGGCCGCACAGATACGCAGTATTTT.

CDR3 sequence reads: CASSTSDREGTGELFF. CDR3 coding DNA: TGTGCCAGTAGTACTTCTGACAGGGAAGGGACCGGGGAGCTGTTTTTT. The chain has TRBV19 and TRBJ2-2, with 7 bases lining up with TRBD1. J was trimmed by 5 bases and V by 4 bases; bases with no gene match: 10. There are 16 residues in the CDR3. Germline lookup yields CDR1 LNHDA and CDR2 SQIVND (reference sequence).

The chain is built from TRBV5-6 and TRBJ1-1, with no clear D. CDR3 size: 11 residues. In germline, CDR1 is SGHDT, CDR2 YYEEEE. Between the trimmed V and J ends, which lost 0 bases and 11 bases, there was a span of 8 bases. The CDR3 nucleotides are TGTGCCAGCAGCTTGGAGAGGGTTGCTTTCTTT. This encodes CASSLERVAFF.

The gene calls are TRBV5-5 and TRBJ1-1, with D tentatively TRBD1 (6 bases). Germline V gene lookup returns CDR1 SGHKS and CDR2 YYEKEE (reference sequence). The CDR3 sequence is 17 residues long. V lost 0 bases and J lost 0, with 15 bases in between. CDR3 sequence (DNA): TGTGCCAGCAGCTTGGGGCAGGGGATAGGTATGAACACTGAAGCTTTCTTT. This sequence encodes CASSLGQGIGMNTEAFF.

The chain uses TRBV7-9 and TRBJ2-3, with D possibly TRBD2 on 6 matching bases. Looked up from germline, CDR1 is SEHNR and CDR2 is FQNEAQ (reference sequence). This CDR3 has 16 residues. V dropped 1 base and J dropped 4 bases, with 15 bases sitting between them. DNA for the CDR3: TGTGCCAGCAGCTTAGAGCTAGCGTTGCGCGCAGATACGCAGTATTTT. Translation gives CASSLELALRADTQYF.

The chain links TRBV29-1 to TRBJ2-2; a possible D gene is TRBD1 (5 bases). The CDR3 runs 12 residues. The V end lost 2 bases, the J end lost 7 bases, and 8 bases lay between the germline ends. In germline, CDR1 is SQVTM, CDR2 ANQGSEA. The DNA of the CDR3 is TGCAGCGTTGAATTGGGGCGCGGGGAGCTGTTTTTT. This sequence encodes CSVELGRGELFF.

This rearrangement joins TRBV29-1 to TRBJ2-3; TRBD1 matches at 7 bases. This CDR3 region has 14 residues. The V and J ends lost 2 bases and 2 bases, in that order; junction bases with no gene match: 4. Germline CDR1 reads SQVTM; CDR2 reads ANQGSEA. The CDR3 nucleotides are TGCAGCGTTGAAAGAGACAGGGCCACAGATACGCAGTATTTT. As protein: CSVERDRATDTQYF.

The chain's CDR3 is CAISPGQGTQETQYF. Here the CDR3 DNA reads TGTGCCATCAGCCCGGGACAGGGGACTCAAGAGACCCAGTACTTC. This chain joins TRBV10-3 and TRBJ2-5; 10 nucleotides agree with TRBD1. CDR3 size: 15 residues. V trimming: 6 bases; J trimming: 2 bases; junction bases outside the gene matches: 6. Germline CDR1 and CDR2: ENHRY and SYGVKD.

This chain connects TRBV6-5 to TRBJ1-5, with D hard to call. The CDR3 spans 14 residues. Germline loops: CDR1 MNHEY, CDR2 SVGAGI. Deletions cut 5 bases from V and 8 bases from J, with 16 bases between. CDR3 residues: CASSITLGTEPQHF. The CDR3 DNA sequence: TGTGCCAGCAGTATAACCCTAGGTACTGAGCCCCAGCATTTT.

The V and J genes are TRBV20-1 and TRBJ2-1; possibly TRBD2 for D (6 bases). CDR3 length: 14 residues. Trimming removed 3 bases at V and 8 bases at J, with 17 bases between. CDR1 and CDR2 from the germline V gene are DFQATT and SNEGSKA (reference sequence). CDR3 sequence: CSASGGVGMDEQFF. The DNA of the CDR3 is TGCAGTGCTAGTGGCGGGGTGGGTATGGATGAGCAGTTCTTC.

The V gene is TRBV11-3, the J gene TRBJ2-3; TRBD2 might be the D (5 bases). There are 13 residues in the CDR3. The V end was cut by 0 bases, the J end by 6 bases, with 7 bases between. The germline gives CDR1 SGHNT, CDR2 YENEEA. DNA of the CDR3: TGTGCCAGCAGCTTAGATACGGGGGATACGCAGTATTTT. It translates to CASSLDTGDTQYF.

The chain is built from TRBV21-1 and TRBJ2-1; the DNA was not compared with TRBD2, the D call given in the table. TRBV21-1 is listed as a pseudogene. The length of the CDR3 is 14 residues. The CDR3 reads CASSNTREGNEQFF. The CDR3 DNA follows: TGTGCCAGCAGCAATACCCGCGAGGGAAATGAGCAGTTCTTC.

The chain couples TRBV12-3 or TRBV12-4 to TRBJ1-1; the D is unclear. The CDR3 runs to 12 residues. Trimming took off 6 bases at V and 7 bases at J, with 12 bases between the two ends. In DNA, the CDR3 is TGTGCCAGCAGCCGGGGAATGGGTGAAGCTTTCTTT. Amino acid sequence: CASSRGMGEAFF.

The chain carries TRBV3-1 (or the pseudogene TRBV3-2) and TRBJ2-7; 7 nucleotides match TRBD1. Germline trimming cut 4 bases from V and 6 bases from J; bases unmatched to any gene: 18. CDR1 and CDR2 (germline): LGHDT, YNNKEL (reference sequence). The CDR3 runs to 17 residues. CDR3 in DNA: TGTGCCAGCAGCCGAAGGCCTCCCGGGACAGTCCTTGGCGAGCAGTACTTC. Protein: CASSRRPPGTVLGEQYF.

This chain connects TRBV7-2 to TRBJ1-4; 9 nucleotides agree with TRBD1. There are 14 residues in the CDR3. CDR1 SGHTA and CDR2 FQGNSA come from the germline V gene. V was pared by 5 bases and J by 8 bases, with 6 bases of the junction left unmatched. The CDR3 is CASSVTGGREKLFF. The CDR3 DNA reads as TGTGCCAGCAGCGTAACAGGGGGCCGAGAAAAACTGTTTTTT.

The chain recombines TRBV2 with TRBJ1-1; maybe TRBD1 (6 bases). The ends were cut back, 2 bases at V and 1 base at J, with 11 bases in the middle. The germline V gene has CDR1 SNHLY and CDR2 FYNNEI. The CDR3 is 15 residues long. The chain's CDR3 is CASSESKGQNTEAFF. The DNA of the CDR3 is TGTGCCAGCAGTGAAAGTAAGGGACAGAACACTGAAGCTTTCTTT.

CDR3 bases: TGCGCCAGCAGTCAATCTAGCGGGGGGGCCTCGAACGAGCAGTACTTC. It specifies CASSQSSGGASNEQYF. V gene TRBV5-1 combines with J gene TRBJ2-7; 12 bases match TRBD2. CDR1 and CDR2 (germline): SGHRS, YFSETQ. Losses at the gene ends were 5 bases for V and 5 bases for J; bases not matched to a gene: 11. The CDR3 runs to 16 residues.

The chain carries TRBV19 and TRBJ2-7; 11 nucleotides align to TRBD1. V lost 4 bases, J lost 0 bases, and 2 bases stayed unmatched. The CDR3 covers 15 residues. Germline-derived CDR1 and CDR2 are LNHDA and SQIVND (reference sequence). Here the CDR3 DNA reads TGTGCCAGTAGTACCGGGACAGGGGGCTCCTACGAGCAGTACTTC. Translating it yields CASSTGTGGSYEQYF.

This chain links TRBV7-9 with TRBJ1-1; D is uncertain. From germline, CDR1 is SEHNR and CDR2 FQNEAQ (reference sequence). The CDR3 length is 14 residues. Trimming took off 4 bases at V and 5 bases at J, with 14 bases between the two ends. CDR3 protein: CASSYHGDGTEAFF. The CDR3 DNA reads as TGTGCCAGCAGCTATCATGGAGACGGGACTGAAGCTTTCTTT.

The V and J genes are TRBV5-4 and TRBJ1-1; TRBD1 aligns across 10 bases. V shed 4 bases and J 5 bases; nucleotides not matched to a gene: 8. Germline CDR1 is SGHNT and CDR2 is YYREEE (reference sequence). The CDR3 spans 15 residues. CDR3 amino acids: CASSPPGQGYTEAFF. The CDR3 DNA is TGTGCCAGCAGCCCCCCGGGACAGGGGTATACTGAAGCTTTCTTT.